Listed below are T cell receptor beta chains from one sample, sequenced in a study of T cell responses to AZD1222 COVID-19 vaccine. Measured with immunoSEQ multiplex PCR; TCRdb has only the in-frame clones, and not every one. The repertoire includes over 120,000 clones, about 93% of them detected once, and 9.1% sits in the top ten. This specimen was peripheral blood, taken on day 0 of AZD1222 vaccination. The origin of the receptors is an adult in good health. The CDR3 runs from the conserved cysteine through the conserved F or W. The D gene is left open where the match is weak. For some rows the clone size is stated as once, few or many, or as a class when expanded; others skip it.

v_gene: TRBV4-1; abundance: NA; j_gene: TRBJ1-1; d_gene: NA; CDR3aa: CASSQGASPMIAEAFF; CDR3nt: TGCGCCAGCAGCCAAGGGGCCAGTCCCATGATCGCTGAAGCTTTCTTT
v_gene: TRBV27; abundance: few; j_gene: TRBJ1-5; d_gene: NA; CDR3aa: CASSPGGPNEGQPQHF; CDR3nt: TGTGCCAGCAGTCCCGGGGGGCCTAACGAGGGTCAGCCCCAGCATTTT
v_gene: TRBV18; abundance: NA; j_gene: TRBJ1-2; d_gene: TRBD1; CDR3aa: CASSRDRENYGYTF; CDR3nt: TGTGCCAGCTCCCGGGACAGGGAGAACTATGGCTACACCTTC
v_gene: TRBV3-1/TRBV3-2; abundance: NA; j_gene: TRBJ1-2; d_gene: NA; CDR3aa: CASSLRVWEGYTF; CDR3nt: TGTGCCAGCAGCCTAAGGGTCTGGGAAGGCTACACCTTC
v_gene: TRBV4-2; abundance: NA; j_gene: TRBJ1-1; d_gene: NA; CDR3aa: CASSQDRGGGRAFF; CDR3nt: TGTGCCAGCAGCCAAGATAGAGGCGGGGGGCGAGCTTTCTTT
v_gene: TRBV21-1; abundance: NA; j_gene: TRBJ2-6; d_gene: NA; CDR3aa: CASSKVRGGAERTGANVLTF; CDR3nt: TGTGCCAGCAGCAAAGTGAGAGGGGGCGCGGAACGGACTGGGGCCAACGTCCTGACTTTC
v_gene: TRBV20-1; abundance: once; j_gene: TRBJ1-4; d_gene: NA; CDR3aa: CSASWGQENEKLFF; CDR3nt: TGCAGTGCTAGTTGGGGACAAGAGAATGAAAAACTGTTTTTT
v_gene: TRBV6-2/TRBV6-3; abundance: NA; j_gene: TRBJ1-2; d_gene: TRBD1; CDR3aa: CASSSHRTGGYTF; CDR3nt: TGTGCCAGCAGTTCTCACCGGACAGGGGGCTACACCTTC
v_gene: TRBV6-1; abundance: NA; j_gene: TRBJ2-7; d_gene: TRBD1; CDR3aa: CASSEAGTGIDEQYF; CDR3nt: TGTGCCAGCAGTGAAGCGGGGACAGGGATCGACGAGCAGTACTTC
v_gene: TRBV29-1; abundance: NA; j_gene: TRBJ1-2; d_gene: NA; CDR3aa: CSVRPLSGYTF; CDR3nt: TGCAGCGTCCGCCCTTTAAGTGGCTACACCTTC
v_gene: TRBV10-3; abundance: NA; j_gene: TRBJ1-6; d_gene: NA; CDR3aa: CAISGSNSPLHF; CDR3nt: TGTGCCATCAGTGGGAGCAATTCACCCCTCCACTTT
v_gene: TRBV6-4; abundance: NA; j_gene: TRBJ2-1; d_gene: TRBD2; CDR3aa: CASSEAGGFNEQFF; CDR3nt: TGTGCCAGCAGTGAGGCGGGGGGTTTCAATGAGCAGTTCTTC
v_gene: TRBV3-1/TRBV3-2; abundance: NA; j_gene: TRBJ2-3; d_gene: NA; CDR3aa: CASSQEPASRSTDTQYF; CDR3nt: TGTGCCAGCAGCCAAGAACCGGCTAGCCGGAGCACAGATACGCAGTATTTT
v_gene: TRBV3-1/TRBV3-2; abundance: NA; j_gene: TRBJ2-5; d_gene: TRBD2; CDR3aa: CASSLRLAGLQETQYF; CDR3nt: TGTGCCAGCAGCCTCAGACTAGCGGGGCTCCAAGAGACCCAGTACTTC
v_gene: TRBV30; abundance: NA; j_gene: TRBJ1-2; d_gene: TRBD1; CDR3aa: CAWSRTQGAGDYGYTF; CDR3nt: TGTGCCTGGAGCCGGACCCAGGGGGCCGGAGACTATGGCTACACCTTC